Listed here are 15 T cell receptor beta chains from one sample, sequenced in a study of control samples from healthy donors and cancer patients. The table came from immunoSEQ multiplex PCR; TCRdb's copy has only in-frame clones and leaves some out. The repertoire holds approximately 190,000 clones, with 91% as singletons. Sequenced sample: blood. The source is a man aged 25 to 40 in good health.

The rearrangement uses TRBV15 and TRBJ1-4; 10 bases align to TRBD1. CDR3 length: 16 amino acids. The ends lost 0 bases at V and 8 bases at J; junction bases unmatched: 6. CDR1 LNHNV and CDR2 YYDKDF come from the germline V gene (reference sequence). Here the CDR3 DNA reads TGTGCCACCAGCAGAGATGGGGGACAGGGGTACGAAAAACTGTTTTTT. Translating gives CATSRDGGQGYEKLFF.

The chain links TRBV12-3 or TRBV12-4 to TRBJ2-3; D might be TRBD2 (6 bases). This CDR3 contains 13 residues. Trimming cost V 6 bases and J 10 bases, with 17 bases left between them. For the CDR3, the DNA is TGTGCCAGCAGCACTACTCCGGGACTTGCGCAGTATTTT. Translated: CASSTTPGLAQYF.

V and J are TRBV5-1 and TRBJ2-3; 11 bases are a match to TRBD2. CDR3 length equals 17 residues. J gave up 5 bases and V 1 base, and 9 bases lay outside the gene matches. The germline gives CDR1 SGHRS, CDR2 YFSETQ. As DNA, the CDR3 is TGCGCCAGCAGCTTGTATATAGCGGGGGGGCCGGGAGATACGCAGTATTTT. It yields the protein CASSLYIAGGPGDTQYF.

This clone was seen only once. The J gene is TRBJ1-4, the V gene TRBV27, with a tentative D call TRBD1 (5 bases). Germline V gives CDR1 MNHEY, CDR2 SMNVEV (reference sequence). The CDR3 consists of 15 residues. Trimming cost V 1 base and J 4 bases, with 10 bases left between them. The CDR3 nucleotides read TGTGCCAGCAGTTTATTCCGGGGGGGTAATGAAAAACTGTTTTTT. As protein: CASSLFRGGNEKLFF.

The chain employs TRBV6-2 or TRBV6-3 and TRBJ1-2; the match to TRBD1 covers 8 bases. Germline V gene lookup returns CDR1 MNHEY and CDR2 SVGEGT. The CDR3 has 15 amino acids. The trim removed 4 bases at V and 0 bases at J, leaving 4 bases unmatched. The CDR3 is CASSWTGTPNYGYTF. CDR3 sequence (DNA): TGTGCCAGCAGTTGGACAGGGACGCCTAACTATGGCTACACCTTC.

The chain carries TRBV5-5 and TRBJ1-2; 7 bases fit TRBD1. The J segment lost 8 bases and the V segment lost 0 bases, leaving 4 bases of the junction unmatched. CDR1 and CDR2 (germline): SGHKS, YYEKEE (reference sequence). The CDR3 loop spans 13 amino acids. CDR3 bases: TGTGCCAGCAGCTTGGGACAGGGTAGGGGCTACACCTTC. This gives the protein CASSLGQGRGYTF.

The V and J genes are TRBV6-5 and TRBJ1-1; TRBD1 might be the D (5 bases). This CDR3 region has 13 residues. The germline V gene has CDR1 MNHEY and CDR2 SVGAGI. V lost 6 bases to trimming and J lost 2 bases, with 10 bases between them. The CDR3 loop is CASSTGANTEAFF. Written as DNA, the CDR3 is TGTGCCAGCAGCACAGGAGCAAACACTGAAGCTTTCTTT.

CDR3: CASSELAGVAGELFF. In DNA form, the CDR3 reads TGTGCCAGCAGTGAACTAGCGGGGGTGGCCGGGGAGCTGTTTTTT. V gene TRBV2 combines with J gene TRBJ2-2, with 10 positions matching TRBD2. Trimming cost V 2 bases and J 6 bases; bases outside gene matches: 3. From germline, CDR1 is SNHLY and CDR2 FYNNEI. CDR3 size: 15 residues. The whole variable domain, filled in from reference TRBV2 and TRBJ2-2, reads EPEVTQTPSHQVTQMGQEVILRCVPISNHLYFYWYRQILGQKVEFLVSFYNNEISEKSEIFDDQFSVERPDGSNFTLKIRSTKLEDSAMYFCASSELAGVAGELFFGEGSRLTVL.

This clone showed up just a few times. CDR3 in DNA: TGCAGCGTTGACAGGGGTCCTAACTATGGCTACACCTTC. Its translation is CSVDRGPNYGYTF. The rearrangement links TRBV29-1 to TRBJ1-2; D may be TRBD1 (6 bases). CDR3 length: 13 residues. V lost 3 bases to trimming and J lost 0 bases, with 8 bases between them. The V gene's germline CDR1 is SQVTM and CDR2 ANQGSEA.

The chain uses TRBV23-1 and TRBJ1-5; weak D call: TRBD1 (5 bases). TRBV23-1 is known as an ORF, though its function is uncertain. The CDR3 is made up of 17 amino acids. V lost 9 bases to trimming and J lost 1 base, with 22 bases between them. The CDR3 loop reads CASEQENWVLSNQPQHF. The CDR3 coding sequence is TGCGCCAGTGAACAGGAGAATTGGGTCTTGAGCAATCAGCCCCAGCATTTT.

This chain uses TRBV9 with TRBJ2-7; 7 nucleotides agree with TRBD2. The germline gives CDR1 SGDLS, CDR2 YYNGEE. The CDR3 length is 13 residues. The J segment lost 5 bases and the V segment lost 4 bases, leaving 6 bases of the junction unmatched. The chain's CDR3 is CASSPPAGNEQYF. The CDR3 nucleotides are TGTGCCAGCAGCCCCCCAGCGGGGAACGAGCAGTACTTC.

This rearrangement joins TRBV9 to TRBJ2-1, with 11 bases lining up with TRBD2. The CDR3 has 14 residues. From germline, CDR1 is SGDLS and CDR2 YYNGEE. The trim removed 3 bases at V and 7 bases at J, leaving 3 bases unmatched. CDR3 DNA sequence: TGTGCCAGCAGCGCGACTAGCGGGGAGAATGAGCAGTTCTTC. Translating it yields CASSATSGENEQFF.

This chain connects TRBV3-1 (or the pseudogene TRBV3-2) to TRBJ2-2; 16 nucleotides match TRBD2. The length of the CDR3 is 20 residues. V shed 4 bases, J shed 3 bases, and the junction held 11 bases outside the gene matches. Germline lookup yields CDR1 LGHDT and CDR2 YNNKEL (reference sequence). CDR3 amino acids: CASSREPGLAGGADTGELFF. CDR3 nucleotide sequence: TGTGCCAGCAGCCGAGAACCGGGACTAGCGGGGGGGGCCGACACCGGGGAGCTGTTTTTT.

This rearrangement joins TRBV6-5 to TRBJ2-7, with no clear D. From germline, CDR1 is MNHEY and CDR2 SVGAGI. This CDR3 spans 13 amino acids. V lost 10 bases and J 2 bases, leaving 15 bases between the germline ends. This chain's CDR3 is CATSSSRAYEQYF. CDR3 nucleotide sequence: TGTGCCACCTCCTCTAGTAGGGCCTACGAGCAGTACTTC.

The chain links TRBV3-1 (or the pseudogene TRBV3-2) to TRBJ1-3, with a weak D call TRBD1 (5 bases). Germline V gene data show CDR1 as LGHDT and CDR2 as YNNKEL (reference sequence). Trimming removed 0 bases at V and 11 bases at J, with 17 bases between. The CDR3 covers 15 residues. The CDR3 DNA reads TGTGCCAGCAGCCAAGAAGAATCCCGCCGGGGACCCATATATTTT. It translates to CASSQEESRRGPIYF.